The rows below give T cell receptor beta chains drawn from one sample of a study of T cells in Graves' hyperthyroidism and ophthalmopathy. TCRdb independently ran MiXCR on the multiplex PCR reads; one entry per CDR3 protein. The sample includes about 260,000 distinct CDR3 sequences, roughly 20% of them seen just once. Sequencing was done on a sample of blood. The receptors shown here come from a young man with Graves' ophthalmopathy. The CDR3 runs from the conserved cysteine through the conserved F or W. The order of the fields is clone size, J gene, V gene, D gene, CDR3 DNA, CDR3 protein. A D gene is named only where the DNA matches it firmly. Not every row has a clone size; where given, it reads once, few, many or a size class.

>many|TRBJ1-5|TRBV12-3/TRBV12-4|NA
TGTGCCAGCATACAGGGCTACGGCAATCAGCCCCAGCATTTT
CASIQGYGNQPQHF
>many|TRBJ1-1|TRBV11-2|NA
TGTGCCAGCAGCCGTTTTGATGGGGGTAACACTGAAGCTTTCTTT
CASSRFDGGNTEAFF
>few|TRBJ2-1|TRBV6-1|TRBD1
TGTGCCAGCAGTTTGACAGGGGGAAATCAGAATGAGCAGTTCTTC
CASSLTGGNQNEQFF
>NA|TRBJ2-2|TRBV29-1|TRBD2
TGCAGCGTTGACGGGGGGGCCCCCGGGGAGCTGTTTTTT
CSVDGGAPGELFF
>NA|TRBJ2-3|TRBV27|TRBD1
TGTGCCAGCAGTTCTGGACAGGGCACAGGTACGCAGTATTTT
CASSSGQGTGTQYF
>few|TRBJ1-5|TRBV15|NA
TGTGCCACCAGCAGAACAGAGTCAGGTTCGCAACATCAGCCCCAGCATTTT
CATSRTESGSQHQPQHF
>NA|TRBJ1-1|TRBV5-1|TRBD1
TGCGCCAGCAGCCAGGTACAGGGGAGGGGGAACACTGAAGCTTTCTTT
CASSQVQGRGNTEAFF
>NA|TRBJ2-1|TRBV5-5|TRBD2
TGTGCCAGCCCGGGACTAGCGGGAGAGTTCTCCTACAATGAGCAGTTCTTC
CASPGLAGEFSYNEQFF
>many|TRBJ2-7|TRBV20-1|NA
TGCAGTGCTAGAGGGGACTTCTCCTACGAGCAGTACTTC
CSARGDFSYEQYF
>NA|TRBJ2-1|TRBV15|TRBD2
TGTGCCACCAGCGGGAGGGCGGGAAATGAGCAGTTCTTC
CATSGRAGNEQFF
>many|TRBJ2-7|TRBV2|TRBD1
TGTGCCAGCAACACCGGGACAGGGTCCCACGAGCAGTACTTC
CASNTGTGSHEQYF
>few|TRBJ1-1|TRBV5-8|TRBD1
TGTGCCAGCAGCCGCTTACGAGGGGGCACACGTGGGGCTTTCTTT
CASSRLRGGTRGAFF
>many|TRBJ2-7|TRBV12-3/TRBV12-4|TRBD1
TGTGCCAGCAGCTTGGGATGGACAGGGAAGGGAAACGAGCAGTACTTC
CASSLGWTGKGNEQYF
>few|TRBJ2-7|TRBV7-9|TRBD2
TGTGCCAGCAGCTTAGCTAGCGGGAGTGTAAACGAGCAGTACTTC
CASSLASGSVNEQYF